This TCR beta chain appears in the sequencing data of a study of human T cells and chemical hapten exposure. The CDR3 runs to 12 residues. The V end was cut by 1 base, the J end by 9 bases, with 6 bases between. CDR1 and CDR2 from the germline V gene are SGHVS and FQNEAQ. TCRdb used MiXCR to reprocess the RACE reads, holding one entry per CDR3 protein. The table has approximately 350,000 distinct CDR3 sequences, nearly 6.5% seen once. Time point described: patch test 2, 6 weeks after DPC sensitization. Treatment meaning: therapeutic diphenylcyclopropenone sensitization with weekly scalp DPC. The genes are TRBV7-8 and TRBJ1-4, with unresolved D. The receptor was derived from a woman younger than 35 with alopecia areata. Some clones in this sample may be carry-over from other donors' samples. The sample here was whole blood, taken in connection with sensitization to the hapten diphenylcyclopropenone (DPC). The CDR3 coding sequence is TGTGCCAGCAGCTTAGTGCAGCAAAAACTGTTTTTT. As protein: CASSLVQQKLFF.